The 11 T cell receptor beta chains listed next were all sequenced from one sample in a study of blood T cells in healthy people across ages. With a J-beta primer mix and a sample-barcoded 5' primer, a second PCR ran roughly 7 to 11 cycles. Using its own MiXCR run on the 5' RACE reads, TCRdb lists one record per CDR3 protein. In the table there are hundreds of thousands of distinct CDR3 sequences, 40% to 50% of which are singletons. The sequencing sample was made of blood. Source of these receptors: a man in his fifties or sixties in good health.

The chain links TRBV7-2 to TRBJ2-3, with 9 bases identical to TRBD2. Germline V CDR1 and CDR2: SGHTA, FQGNSA. The CDR3 extends over 20 amino acids. The V segment lost 5 bases and the J segment 1 base; nucleotides outside the gene matches: 19. The CDR3 reads CASSPVLPLAGGYGTDTQYF. In DNA, the CDR3 is TGTGCCAGCAGCCCAGTCCTTCCTTTGGCGGGGGGGTACGGCACAGATACGCAGTATTTT. Full variable domain (rest looked up from reference TRBV7-2 and TRBJ2-3): GAGVSQSPSNKVTEKGKDVELRCDPISGHTALYWYRQSLGQGLEFLIYFQGNSAPDKSGLPSDRFSAERTGGSVSTLTIQRTQQEDSAVYLCASSPVLPLAGGYGTDTQYFGPGTRLTVL.

CDR3: CASSIGAGVNEQFF. CDR3 DNA sequence: TGCGCCAGCAGCATAGGAGCGGGGGTCAATGAGCAGTTCTTC. This chain uses TRBV5-1 with TRBJ2-1, with 8 bases lining up with TRBD2. CDR3 size: 14 residues. Germline V CDR1 and CDR2: SGHRS, YFSETQ. The J segment lost 6 bases and the V segment lost 4 bases, leaving 6 bases of the junction unmatched.

The chain has TRBV29-1 and TRBJ1-1; a weak D match, TRBD1 (5 bases). CDR1 is SQVTM, CDR2 ANQGSEA, per germline. Trimming stripped 0 bases from V and 6 bases from J, with 14 bases between. The CDR3 is made up of 14 amino acids. This CDR3 is CSVEEEGLGAEAFF. For the CDR3, the DNA is TGCAGCGTTGAAGAGGAGGGTTTAGGGGCTGAAGCTTTCTTT.

As DNA, the CDR3 is TGTGCCAGCAGTGTTTCCGTTAAAGAGACCCAGTACTTC. It yields the protein CASSVSVKETQYF. The chain combines TRBV6-1 with TRBJ2-7; D unresolved. The end of the DNA is better explained by TRBJ2-5, so the J call may be wrong. CDR1 MNHNS and CDR2 SASEGT come from the germline V gene. CDR3 length: 13 amino acids.

The V and J genes are TRBV27 and TRBJ2-3, with 10 nucleotides matching TRBD2. Per germline, CDR1 MNHEY and CDR2 SMNVEV (reference sequence). The trim removed 5 bases at V and 5 bases at J, leaving 10 bases unmatched. The CDR3 is 16 amino acids. CDR3 coding DNA: TGTGCCAGCAGTACACCAGCGGGGGGGCGGATAGATACGCAGTATTTT. It codes for CASSTPAGGRIDTQYF.

There are a few counts of this clonotype. The rearrangement links TRBV29-1 to TRBJ2-3, with 8 bases fitting TRBD1. The V and J ends lost 3 bases and 4 bases, in that order; junction bases with no gene match: 12. Germline CDR1 is SQVTM and CDR2 is ANQGSEA. The CDR3 loop spans 16 amino acids. The CDR3 region has the DNA TGCAGCGTTGAGGGGCAGGGGGCGATGAAGGCAGATACGCAGTATTTT. Translated: CSVEGQGAMKADTQYF.

This clonotype was seen a few times. The chain employs TRBV5-1 and TRBJ2-7; no clear D. The CDR3 runs 15 residues. Per the germline V gene, CDR1 is SGHRS and CDR2 is YFSETQ. V lost 1 base, J lost 0 bases, and 11 bases lay in between. The CDR3 reads CASSLITENSYEQYF. The CDR3 nucleotides read TGCGCCAGCAGCTTGATTACCGAGAACTCCTACGAGCAGTACTTC.

This clonotype came up a few times. The chain uses TRBV6-2 or TRBV6-3 and TRBJ2-7; TRBD1 or TRBD2 may be the D gene (5 bases each). CDR1 MNHEY and CDR2 SVGEGT come from the germline V gene. The CDR3 length is 13 residues. V lost 2 bases, J lost 2 bases, and 7 bases lay in between. CDR3 coding DNA: TGTGCCAGCAGTTACGGGGGTCCCTACGAGCAGTACTTC. As protein: CASSYGGPYEQYF.

The chain carries TRBV29-1 and TRBJ1-1; D is unclear. The CDR3 contains 14 residues. Germline values: CDR1 SQVTM, CDR2 ANQGSEA. Trimming took off 0 bases at V and 1 base at J, with 9 bases between the two ends. This CDR3 is CSVEDLYGNTEAFF. In DNA, the CDR3 is TGCAGCGTTGAAGATCTTTACGGGAACACTGAAGCTTTCTTT.

CDR3 nucleotide sequence: TGTGCCACCCCCGGGGAAAACCCTGCCTACGAGCAGTACTTC. This codes for CATPGENPAYEQYF. The rearrangement links TRBV5-5 to TRBJ2-5, with D possibly matching TRBD2 (5 bases). The better agreement between TRBJ2-7 and the DNA end casts doubt on the J call. CDR1 and CDR2 (germline): SGHKS, YYEKEE (reference sequence). The CDR3 is 14 residues long.

Of note for this clonotype: At one of its ends the junction is not consistent with the germline gene, which may arise from a read error. J is TRBJ2-7 and V is TRBV18, with 7 bases aligning to TRBD2. The CDR3 loop spans 12 amino acids. Germline CDR1 and CDR2: KGHSH and LQKENI. DNA of the CDR3: TGTGCCAGCGCACCACGGCGGGAGGAGCAGTACTTC. Translating it yields CASAPRREEQYF.